Shown below are 22 T cell receptor beta chains from a single sample sequenced in a study of monozygotic twins with inflammatory bowel disease. TCRdb re-called the 5' RACE reads and gives one entry per CDR3 protein, without DNA. The sample totals approximately 420,000 distinct CDR3 sequences; its top ten clones hold 2% to 3%. The sample comprised blood. The receptor source for this set is a human donor with ulcerative colitis or Crohn's disease, or a healthy co-twin of an affected twin (not recorded which).

The genes are TRBV11-2 and TRBJ1-2. This CDR3 is 16 amino acids long. Germline V CDR1 and CDR2: SGHAT, FQNNGV. CDR3 residues: CASSLDIEGSRRGYTF.

The chain has TRBV3-1 and TRBJ1-1. Germline V lookup: CDR1 LGHDT, CDR2 YNNKEL (reference sequence). CDR3 size: 14 residues. The CDR3 reads CASSPTAGSIEAFF.

The chain combines TRBV6-5 with TRBJ1-3. CDR1 is MNHEY and CDR2 is SVGAGI in the germline V gene. The CDR3 runs 15 residues. CDR3 region: CASSYLAGLGNTIYF.

The genes are TRBV20-1 and TRBJ2-7; TCRdb calls TRBD1, which cannot be checked without DNA. The CDR3 is made up of 13 amino acids. Germline loops: CDR1 DFQATT, CDR2 SNEGSKA (reference sequence). CDR3 loop: CSATRDRAGEQYF.

The chain employs TRBV5-1 and TRBJ2-3; TCRdb outputs TRBD1, but without DNA this stays unchecked. Germline V gene lookup returns CDR1 SGHRS and CDR2 YFSETQ. The CDR3 spans 15 residues. CDR3 residues: CASSLGGQVTDTQYF. Supplemented by reference TRBV5-1 and TRBJ2-3, the full variable domain reads KAGVTQTPRYLIKTRGQQVTLSCSPISGHRSVSWYQQTPGQGLQFLFEYFSETQRNKGNFPGRFSGRQFSNSRSEMNVSTLELGDSALYLCASSLGGQVTDTQYFGPGTRLTVL.

The chain is built from TRBV5-4 and TRBJ2-3. The CDR3 covers 14 residues. Germline V lookup: CDR1 SGHNT, CDR2 YYREEE (reference sequence). The CDR3: CASSSTSSTDTQYF.

This chain joins TRBV18 and TRBJ2-5; TCRdb gives TRBD2 as the D gene, but with no DNA this cannot be confirmed. The length of the CDR3 is 15 residues. Germline CDR1 reads KGHSH; CDR2 reads LQKENI. Here the CDR3 reads CASSPIAGGQETQYF.

The chain couples TRBV7-2 to TRBJ1-6; TCRdb reports TRBD1, a call that lacks DNA to check it against. The CDR3 contains 15 residues. Germline CDR1 is SGHTA and CDR2 is FQGNSA. This CDR3 is CASSLEGTADSPLHF.

The chain uses TRBV20-1 and TRBJ2-2; as DNA is missing, the TRBD2 call by TCRdb cannot be tested. This CDR3 comprises 14 residues. The germline V gene encodes CDR1 DFQATT and CDR2 SNEGSKA (reference sequence). The CDR3 sequence: CSARDLKGGKELFF.

The gene calls are TRBV12-3 or TRBV12-4 and TRBJ2-3; TCRdb picks TRBD2, but there is no DNA to check that call. The CDR3 contains 17 residues. The CDR3 spells CASSLAPRLAGADTQYF.

V is TRBV11-2 and J is TRBJ2-3; TCRdb reports TRBD1, a call that lacks DNA to check it against. Germline V gene lookup returns CDR1 SGHAT and CDR2 FQNNGV. The length of the CDR3 is 16 residues. The CDR3 region is CASSLLPPPSGLTQYF.

The V gene is TRBV2, the J gene TRBJ2-2; TCRdb indicates TRBD1, and absent DNA this call remains unverified. CDR3 size: 19 residues. Germline lookup yields CDR1 SNHLY and CDR2 FYNNEI. The CDR3 loop reads CASSEPATGIRLGAGELFF.

The chain carries TRBV5-1 and TRBJ2-1. The CDR3 has 12 residues. CDR1 is SGHRS and CDR2 is YFSETQ in the germline V gene. The chain's CDR3 is CASGRSNSEQFF.

The chain has TRBV13 and TRBJ2-3; absent DNA, TCRdb's TRBD1 call cannot be checked. This CDR3 contains 15 residues. The germline V gene encodes CDR1 PRHDT and CDR2 FYEKMQ (reference sequence). CDR3 region: CASSLSGTGSYTQYF.

The CDR3 reads CASSYVGEQFF. This sequence joins TRBV6-6 and TRBJ2-1. Germline V gene lookup returns CDR1 MNHNY and CDR2 SVGAGI (reference sequence). This CDR3 has 11 amino acids.

The rearrangement links TRBV19 to TRBJ2-3; TCRdb names TRBD2, which stays unverified in the absence of DNA. The CDR3 consists of 14 residues. CDR1 is LNHDA and CDR2 is SQIVND in the germline V gene (reference sequence). This CDR3 is CASTSGRASDTQYF.

This chain connects TRBV7-2 to TRBJ2-7; with no DNA, the TCRdb D assignment of TRBD2 cannot be verified. The CDR3 length is 16 residues. The germline V gene has CDR1 SGHTA and CDR2 FQGNSA. The CDR3 is CASSLAPGLAGEEQYF.

V gene TRBV5-1 combines with J gene TRBJ2-7; the D gene TCRdb calls, TRBD1, cannot be checked with no DNA. This CDR3 comprises 13 residues. The germline gives CDR1 SGHRS, CDR2 YFSETQ. CDR3 residues: CASRNSGTYEQYF.

This chain joins TRBV15 and TRBJ2-5; no DNA is available, so the TRBD1 call from TCRdb remains unchecked. Germline CDR1 is LNHNV and CDR2 is YYDKDF (reference sequence). The CDR3 totals 15 residues. CDR3 sequence: CATSRDVRQEETQYF.

V is TRBV20-1 and J is TRBJ2-1; TCRdb's D call of TRBD2 is untestable without DNA. The CDR3 is 17 amino acids. Looked up from germline, CDR1 is DFQATT and CDR2 is SNEGSKA (reference sequence). The CDR3 sequence is CSARDIGTRSDVGEQFF.

CDR3 residues: CASSQKGHEFF. The rearrangement uses TRBV3-1 and TRBJ2-1; TCRdb gives TRBD1 as the D gene, but with no DNA this cannot be confirmed. The CDR3 has 11 residues. The germline gives CDR1 LGHDT, CDR2 YNNKEL (reference sequence).

The genes are TRBV14 and TRBJ2-7; TCRdb gives TRBD1 as the D gene, but with no DNA this cannot be confirmed. This CDR3 is built from 16 residues. Germline V gene lookup returns CDR1 SGHDN and CDR2 FVKESK. The CDR3 sequence: CASSQAGGQISYEQYF.